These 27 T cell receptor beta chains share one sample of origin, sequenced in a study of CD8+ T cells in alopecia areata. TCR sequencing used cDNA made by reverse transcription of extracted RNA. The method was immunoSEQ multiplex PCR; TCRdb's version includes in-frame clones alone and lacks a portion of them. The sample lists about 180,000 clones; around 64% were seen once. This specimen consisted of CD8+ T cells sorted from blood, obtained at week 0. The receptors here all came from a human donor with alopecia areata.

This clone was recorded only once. CDR3 in amino acids: CASSHRGAYEQYF. The CDR3 DNA follows: TGTGCCAGCAGCCATAGAGGGGCCTACGAGCAGTACTTC. This chain connects TRBV14 to TRBJ2-7; TRBD1 or TRBD2 may be the D gene (5 bases each). This CDR3 region has 13 residues. The germline V gene has CDR1 SGHDN and CDR2 FVKESK. V shed 3 bases and J shed 2 bases, with 8 bases lying between them.

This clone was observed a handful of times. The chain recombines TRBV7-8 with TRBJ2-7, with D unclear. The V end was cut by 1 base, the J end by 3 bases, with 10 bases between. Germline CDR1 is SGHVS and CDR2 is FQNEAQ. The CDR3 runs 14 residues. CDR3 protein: CASSLVVLDYEQYF. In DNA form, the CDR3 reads TGTGCCAGCAGCTTAGTAGTGCTAGACTACGAGCAGTACTTC.

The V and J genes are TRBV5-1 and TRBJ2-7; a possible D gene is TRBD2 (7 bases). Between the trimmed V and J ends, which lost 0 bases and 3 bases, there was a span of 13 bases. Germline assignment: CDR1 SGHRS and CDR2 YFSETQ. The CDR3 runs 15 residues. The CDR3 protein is CASSLGLGGLYEQYF. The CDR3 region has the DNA TGCGCCAGCAGCTTGGGGCTGGGGGGGCTCTACGAGCAGTACTTC.

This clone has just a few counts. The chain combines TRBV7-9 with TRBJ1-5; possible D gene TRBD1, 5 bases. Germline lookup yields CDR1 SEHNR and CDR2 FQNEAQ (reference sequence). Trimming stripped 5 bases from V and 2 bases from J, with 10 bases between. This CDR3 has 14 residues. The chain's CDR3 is CASSRDLGNQPQHF. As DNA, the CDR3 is TGTGCCAGCAGCCGGGACTTAGGCAATCAGCCCCAGCATTTT.

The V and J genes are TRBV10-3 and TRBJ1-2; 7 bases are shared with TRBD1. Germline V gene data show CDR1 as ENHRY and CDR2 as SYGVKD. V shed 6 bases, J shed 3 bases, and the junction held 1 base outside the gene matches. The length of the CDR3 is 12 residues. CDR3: CAISRGDYGYTF. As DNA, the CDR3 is TGTGCCATCAGCAGGGGGGACTATGGCTACACCTTC.

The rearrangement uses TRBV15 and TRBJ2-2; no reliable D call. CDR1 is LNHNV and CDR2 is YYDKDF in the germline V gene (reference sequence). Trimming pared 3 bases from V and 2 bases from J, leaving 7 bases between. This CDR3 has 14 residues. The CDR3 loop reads CATSRTVNTGELFF. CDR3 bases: TGTGCCACCAGCAGGACGGTTAACACCGGGGAGCTGTTTTTT.

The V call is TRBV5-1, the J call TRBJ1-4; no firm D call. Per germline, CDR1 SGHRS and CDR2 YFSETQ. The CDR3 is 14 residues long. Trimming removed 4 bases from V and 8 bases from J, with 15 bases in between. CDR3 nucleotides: TGCGCCAGCAGCCATGACATGGATATAGAAAAACTGTTTTTT. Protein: CASSHDMDIEKLFF.

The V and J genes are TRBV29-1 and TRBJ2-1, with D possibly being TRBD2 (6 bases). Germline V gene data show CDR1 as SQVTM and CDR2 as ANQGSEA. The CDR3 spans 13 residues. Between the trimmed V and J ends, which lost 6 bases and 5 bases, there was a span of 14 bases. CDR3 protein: CSVGPGTHNEQFF. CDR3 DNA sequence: TGCAGCGTGGGACCCGGGACTCACAATGAGCAGTTCTTC.

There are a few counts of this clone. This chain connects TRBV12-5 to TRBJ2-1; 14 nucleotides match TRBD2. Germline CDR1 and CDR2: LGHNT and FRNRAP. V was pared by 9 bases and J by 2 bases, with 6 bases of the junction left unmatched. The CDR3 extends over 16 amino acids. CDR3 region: CASDGLAGGPYNEQFF. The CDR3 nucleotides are TGTGCTAGCGATGGACTAGCGGGGGGTCCCTACAATGAGCAGTTCTTC. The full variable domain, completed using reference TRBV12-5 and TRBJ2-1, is DARVTQTPRHKVTEMGQEVTMRCQPILGHNTVFWYRQTMMQGLELLAYFRNRAPLDDSGMPKDRFSAEMPDATLATLKIQPSEPRDSAVYFCASDGLAGGPYNEQFFGPGTRLTVL.

In DNA form, the CDR3 reads TGCGCCAGCAGCCTGAGCGTCGGAACCGGGACAAACTCCTACGAGCAGTACTTC. This codes for CASSLSVGTGTNSYEQYF. This chain connects TRBV5-1 to TRBJ2-7; D possibly corresponds to TRBD1 (6 bases). Germline V gives CDR1 SGHRS, CDR2 YFSETQ. With 4 bases removed from V and 0 bases from J, the gap between germline ends came to 23 bases. The CDR3 loop spans 18 amino acids.

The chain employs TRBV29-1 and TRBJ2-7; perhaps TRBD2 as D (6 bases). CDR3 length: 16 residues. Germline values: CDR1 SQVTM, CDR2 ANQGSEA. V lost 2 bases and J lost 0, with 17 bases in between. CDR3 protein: CSVEPTGEESSYEQYF. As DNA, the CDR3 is TGCAGCGTTGAACCCACCGGGGAGGAGAGCTCCTACGAGCAGTACTTC.

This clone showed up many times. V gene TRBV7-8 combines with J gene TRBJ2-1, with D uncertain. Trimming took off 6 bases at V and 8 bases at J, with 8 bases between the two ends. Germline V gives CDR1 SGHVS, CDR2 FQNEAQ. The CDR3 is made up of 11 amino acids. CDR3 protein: CASRWGYEQFF. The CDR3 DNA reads TGTGCCAGCAGATGGGGTTATGAGCAGTTCTTC.

The CDR3 region is CASSWGLGSPLHF. The CDR3 DNA reads TGTGCCAGCAGTTGGGGGCTTGGTTCACCCCTCCACTTT. The V call is TRBV27, the J call TRBJ1-6; tentative D call: TRBD1 (6 bases). V lost 4 bases to trimming and J lost 9 bases, with 10 bases between them. The CDR3 spans 13 residues. The germline V gene encodes CDR1 MNHEY and CDR2 SMNVEV (reference sequence).

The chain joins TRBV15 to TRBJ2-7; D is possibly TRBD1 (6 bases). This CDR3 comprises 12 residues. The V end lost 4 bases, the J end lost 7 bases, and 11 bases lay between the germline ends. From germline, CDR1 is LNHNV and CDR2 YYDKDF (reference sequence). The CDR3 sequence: CATSTPGVEQYF. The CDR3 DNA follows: TGTGCCACCAGCACTCCAGGGGTGGAGCAGTACTTC.

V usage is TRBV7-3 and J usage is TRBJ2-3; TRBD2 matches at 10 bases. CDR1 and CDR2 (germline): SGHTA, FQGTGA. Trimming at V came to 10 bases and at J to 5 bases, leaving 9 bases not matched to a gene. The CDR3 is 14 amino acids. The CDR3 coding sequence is TGTGCCACTCAGGCTAGCGGGGGTGGAGATACGCAGTATTTT. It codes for CATQASGGGDTQYF.

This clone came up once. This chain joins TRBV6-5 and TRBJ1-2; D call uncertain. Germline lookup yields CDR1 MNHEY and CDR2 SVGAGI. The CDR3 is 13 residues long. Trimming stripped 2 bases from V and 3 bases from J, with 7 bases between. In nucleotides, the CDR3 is TGTGCCAGCAGTTACACTGAGTACTATGGCTACACCTTC. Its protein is CASSYTEYYGYTF.

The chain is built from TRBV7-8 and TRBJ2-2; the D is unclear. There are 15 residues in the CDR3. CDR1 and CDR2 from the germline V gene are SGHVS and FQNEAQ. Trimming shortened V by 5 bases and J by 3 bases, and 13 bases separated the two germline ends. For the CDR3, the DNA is TGTGCCAGCAGCCCCCCTTCGCCCTACACCGGGGAGCTGTTTTTT. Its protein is CASSPPSPYTGELFF.

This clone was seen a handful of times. As DNA, the CDR3 is TGCAGCGCCTACCCCACAGATACGCAGTATTTT. It specifies CSAYPTDTQYF. The V and J genes are TRBV29-1 and TRBJ2-3; D is ambiguous. This CDR3 region has 11 residues. Germline loops: CDR1 SQVTM, CDR2 ANQGSEA. The V gene lost 7 bases and the J gene lost 2 bases, with 7 bases spanning the gap.

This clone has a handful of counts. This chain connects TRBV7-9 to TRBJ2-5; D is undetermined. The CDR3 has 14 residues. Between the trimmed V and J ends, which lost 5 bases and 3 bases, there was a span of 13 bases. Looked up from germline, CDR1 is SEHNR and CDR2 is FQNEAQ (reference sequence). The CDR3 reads CASSLVTPEETQYF. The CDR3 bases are TGTGCCAGCAGCCTAGTGACGCCCGAAGAGACCCAGTACTTC.

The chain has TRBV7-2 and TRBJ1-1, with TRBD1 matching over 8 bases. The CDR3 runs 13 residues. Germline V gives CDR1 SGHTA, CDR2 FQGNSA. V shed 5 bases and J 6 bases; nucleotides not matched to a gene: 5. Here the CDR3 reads CASSRDRRPEAFF. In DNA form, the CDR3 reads TGTGCCAGCAGCCGGGACAGGAGACCTGAAGCTTTCTTT.

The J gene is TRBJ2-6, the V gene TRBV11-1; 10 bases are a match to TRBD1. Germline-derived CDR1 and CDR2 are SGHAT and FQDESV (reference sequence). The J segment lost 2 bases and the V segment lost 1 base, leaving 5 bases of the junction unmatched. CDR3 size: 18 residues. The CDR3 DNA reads TGTGCCAGCAGCTTAGGGGACAGGGGATATCCTGGGGCCAACGTCCTGACTTTC. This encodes CASSLGDRGYPGANVLTF.

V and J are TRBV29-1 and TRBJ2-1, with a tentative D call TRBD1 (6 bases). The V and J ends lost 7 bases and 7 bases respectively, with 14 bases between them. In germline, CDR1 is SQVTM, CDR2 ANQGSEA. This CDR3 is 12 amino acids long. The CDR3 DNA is TGCAGCGCCTTTTTCCAGGGGAATGAGCAGTTCTTC. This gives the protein CSAFFQGNEQFF.

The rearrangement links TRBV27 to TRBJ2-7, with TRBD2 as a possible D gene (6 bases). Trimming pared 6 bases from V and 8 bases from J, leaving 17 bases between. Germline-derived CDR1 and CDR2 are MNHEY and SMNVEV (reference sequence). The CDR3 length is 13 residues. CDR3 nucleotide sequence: TGTGCCAGCAGGGGGACTTCCAGTGGGCAGCAGTACTTC. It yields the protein CASRGTSSGQQYF.

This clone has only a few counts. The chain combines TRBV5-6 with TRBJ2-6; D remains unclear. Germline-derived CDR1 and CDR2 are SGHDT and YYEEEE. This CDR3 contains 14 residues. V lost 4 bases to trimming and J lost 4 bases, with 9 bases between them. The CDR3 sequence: CASSPTGGANVLTF. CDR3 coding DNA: TGTGCCAGCAGCCCTACGGGCGGGGCCAACGTCCTGACTTTC.

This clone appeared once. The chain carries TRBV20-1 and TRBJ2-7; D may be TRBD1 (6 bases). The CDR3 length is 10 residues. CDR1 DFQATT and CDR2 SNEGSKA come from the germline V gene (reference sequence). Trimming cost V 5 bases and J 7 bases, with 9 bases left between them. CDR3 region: CSAAQGEQYF. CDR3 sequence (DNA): TGCAGTGCTGCCCAGGGGGAGCAGTACTTC.

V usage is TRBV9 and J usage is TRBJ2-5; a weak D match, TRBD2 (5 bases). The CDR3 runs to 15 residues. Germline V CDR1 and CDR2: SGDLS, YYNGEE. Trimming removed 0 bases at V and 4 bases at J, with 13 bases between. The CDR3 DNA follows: TGTGCCAGCAGCGTAGGGGGTTTGGGAGCAGAGACCCAGTACTTC. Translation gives CASSVGGLGAETQYF.

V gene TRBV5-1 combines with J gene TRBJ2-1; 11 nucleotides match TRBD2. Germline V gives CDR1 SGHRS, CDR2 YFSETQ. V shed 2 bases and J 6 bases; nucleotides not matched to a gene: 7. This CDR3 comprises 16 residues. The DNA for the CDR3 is TGCGCCAGCAGCTTTATCCTAGCGGGGGGAGTCAATGAGCAGTTCTTC. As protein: CASSFILAGGVNEQFF.